Below, one T cell receptor beta chain is given with its context. The same CDR3 arises from other DNA sequences in this sample as well. The CDR3 is 14 amino acids. In germline, CDR1 is MNHEY, CDR2 SMNVEV (reference sequence). V was pared by 5 bases and J by 5 bases, with 7 bases of the junction left unmatched. The data stem from a study of control samples from healthy donors and cancer patients. Only in-frame clones appear in the TCRdb table, and some are missing; sequencing was by immunoSEQ multiplex PCR. The data show around 74,000 clones, approximately 92% seen once. The sample was blood. The V call is TRBV27, the J call TRBJ1-2, with TRBD1 matching over 8 bases. The sequence came from a woman aged 60-75 years in good health. The CDR3 is CASSAGQGGYGYTF. CDR3 nucleotides: TGTGCCAGCAGTGCCGGACAGGGAGGGTATGGCTACACCTTC.